This is a list of T cell receptor beta chains from one sample in a study of blood T cells in healthy people across ages. A single record per CDR3 protein comes from TCRdb applying MiXCR to the 5' RACE reads. The data hold 1.5 million to 2 million distinct CDR3 sequences, with 30% to 40% observed a single time. Sequencing was done on a sample of blood. The receptors stem from a woman aged 30 to 39 in good health. CDR3s include the opening cysteine and the closing phenylalanine or tryptophan. Each record gives: D gene, clone size, V gene, J gene, CDR3 DNA, CDR3 protein. A D gene is named only where the DNA matches it firmly. A clone size is listed for some rows: how often the clone was seen (once, few, many), or a class if it is expanded.

D: .
size: .
V: TRBV7-3
J: TRBJ1-6
DNA: TGTGCCAGCAGCTTTAGGGCTACGGAGACAGGCCATAATTCACCCCTCCACTTT
CDR3: CASSFRATETGHNSPLHF

D: .
size: few
V: TRBV13
J: TRBJ1-6
DNA: TGTGCCAGCAGCTTAGGTTCAGGGATGAGTAATTCACCCCTCCACTTT
CDR3: CASSLGSGMSNSPLHF

D: .
size: few
V: TRBV3-1
J: TRBJ2-5
DNA: TGTGCCAGCAGCTTACGGGACCGCAGTCAAGAGACCCAGTACTTC
CDR3: CASSLRDRSQETQYF

D: .
size: .
V: TRBV5-1
J: TRBJ2-5
DNA: TGCGCCAGCAGCTTGGAAGGGTCAGGGCGCTCGGGGGAGCAGTACTTC
CDR3: CASSLEGSGRSGEQYF

D: .
size: .
V: TRBV7-3
J: TRBJ2-1
DNA: TGTGCCAGCAGCTTAAGGAGAGGTAGCGACAATGAGCAGTTCTTC
CDR3: CASSLRRGSDNEQFF

D: .
size: .
V: TRBV27
J: TRBJ1-1
DNA: TGTGCCAGCAGGCGGGGCCAAGAGGGCACTGAAGCTTTCTTT
CDR3: CASRRGQEGTEAFF

D: .
size: .
V: TRBV6-1
J: TRBJ2-5
DNA: TGTGCCAGCAGTGAAGTCCTGTGGGGAGACAGGTTCCAAGAGACCCAGTACTTC
CDR3: CASSEVLWGDRFQETQYF

D: TRBD1
size: few
V: TRBV12-3/TRBV12-4
J: TRBJ1-1
DNA: TGTGCCAGCAGTTTAGCCGAATGGACAGGGACGAACACTGAAGCTTTCTTT
CDR3: CASSLAEWTGTNTEAFF

D: TRBD1
size: few
V: TRBV10-3
J: TRBJ2-7
DNA: TGTGCCATCAGTGTCGAGGGACAGGGGACTTACGAGCAGTACTTC
CDR3: CAISVEGQGTYEQYF

D: .
size: many
V: TRBV29-1
J: TRBJ2-3
DNA: TGCAGCGCCCCGTTGGCAGGGGAGAACACAGATACGCAGTATTTT
CDR3: CSAPLAGENTDTQYF

D: .
size: .
V: TRBV2
J: TRBJ2-1
DNA: TGTGCCAGCAGTGAAGGGGGCAGTTCCAATGAGCAGTTCTTC
CDR3: CASSEGGSSNEQFF

D: .
size: .
V: TRBV9
J: TRBJ2-3
DNA: TGTGCCAGCAGCGTAGGAGGAGGGGGACTACAGAGCTACAATACAGATACGCAGTATTTT
CDR3: CASSVGGGGLQSYNTDTQYF

D: .
size: once
V: TRBV2
J: TRBJ1-1
DNA: TGTGCCAGCAATGTGGGGAGAACCGAAGCTTTCTTT
CDR3: CASNVGRTEAFF

D: .
size: many
V: TRBV4-1
J: TRBJ2-1
DNA: TGCGCCAGCAGCCAAGATCCAGGGCGGGGAAATGAGCAGTTCTTC
CDR3: CASSQDPGRGNEQFF

D: .
size: few
V: TRBV9
J: TRBJ1-1
DNA: TGTGCCAGCAGCGACTTACACGGGATGGAGAACACTGAAGCTTTCTTT
CDR3: CASSDLHGMENTEAFF

D: TRBD1
size: .
V: TRBV24-1
J: TRBJ1-2
DNA: TGTGCCACCAGTGACCTTACAGGGGGCGTTGTCTATGGCTACACCTTC
CDR3: CATSDLTGGVVYGYTF

D: TRBD2
size: .
V: TRBV30
J: TRBJ2-2
DNA: TGTGCCTGGGGGGACTACAACACCGGGGAGCTGTTTTTT
CDR3: CAWGDYNTGELFF

D: TRBD1
size: many
V: TRBV20-1
J: TRBJ1-6
DNA: TGCAGTGCTAGACTTCCGGGACAGGGTCTTTCACCCCTCCACTTT
CDR3: CSARLPGQGLSPLHF

D: TRBD1
size: few
V: TRBV12-3/TRBV12-4
J: TRBJ1-1
DNA: TGTGCCAGCAGGACTTCAGGGGGCTGGGTTTTCTTT
CDR3: CASRTSGGWVFF

D: .
size: .
V: TRBV7-9
J: TRBJ1-1
DNA: TGTGCCCGCAGCTTAGCGCAGGGGAAGAACACTGAAGCTTTCTTT
CDR3: CARSLAQGKNTEAFF

D: .
size: many
V: TRBV7-2
J: TRBJ2-3
DNA: TGTGCCAGCAGCTTACACCCTCGCGGGGCAGGAGATACGCAGTATTTT
CDR3: CASSLHPRGAGDTQYF

D: .
size: many
V: TRBV29-1
J: TRBJ2-7
DNA: TGCAGCGCTGCCGCCTACGAGCAGTACTTC
CDR3: CSAAAYEQYF

D: TRBD2
size: few
V: TRBV29-1
J: TRBJ2-3
DNA: TGCAGCGCCGGGACTAGCGGGATGTTGGTGGTAGATACGCAGTATTTT
CDR3: CSAGTSGMLVVDTQYF

D: .
size: few
V: TRBV27
J: TRBJ1-2
DNA: TGTGCCAGCAGGGCAGGTGGGGAGGGCTATGGCTACACCTTC
CDR3: CASRAGGEGYGYTF

D: .
size: .
V: TRBV20-1
J: TRBJ2-7
DNA: TGCAGTGCCGCTCGACAGGCGGGGGATATGCAGTACTTC
CDR3: CSAARQAGDMQYF

D: TRBD1
size: few
V: TRBV7-9
J: TRBJ2-6
DNA: TGTGCCAGCAGCTTCCCCAGGGGGCCCGGGGCCAACGTCCTGACTTTC
CDR3: CASSFPRGPGANVLTF

D: .
size: few
V: TRBV24-1
J: TRBJ1-2
DNA: TGTGCCACCAGTGATGCCGGGACAAAGGCCAACTATGGCTACACCTTC
CDR3: CATSDAGTKANYGYTF

D: .
size: few
V: TRBV2
J: TRBJ1-2
DNA: TGTGCCAGCAGTGAAGCCACGGCAACCTATGGCTACACCTTC
CDR3: CASSEATATYGYTF